What follows are 6 T cell receptor beta chains derived from one specimen sequenced in a study of identical twins. TCRdb independently ran MiXCR on the 5' RACE reads; one entry per CDR3 protein. The data show about 100,000 distinct CDR3 sequences, about 5.6% seen once. The sample taken for sequencing was memory T cells sorted from blood. The source of these receptors is a woman in her forties or fifties in good health.

This clonotype was counted ten times or more. This chain links TRBV12-3 or TRBV12-4 with TRBJ1-1; a weak D match, TRBD1 (5 bases). This CDR3 comprises 14 residues. Trimming stripped 3 bases from V and 5 bases from J, with 13 bases between. In DNA, the CDR3 is TGTGCCAGCAGTTTTTCGGGGGGAAAAACTGAAGCTTTCTTT. Residues: CASSFSGGKTEAFF.

This clonotype occurred many times. This CDR3 reads CASSLNGGDRPTYF. In nucleotides, the CDR3 is TGCGCCAGCAGCTTGAACGGGGGTGATCGACCCACCTACTTC. The chain links TRBV5-1 to TRBJ2-5; tentatively, D is TRBD2 (6 bases). Germline V CDR1 and CDR2: SGHRS, YFSETQ. Trimming took off 1 base at V and 14 bases at J, with 21 bases between the two ends. The CDR3 is made up of 14 amino acids.

This clonotype has more than one count but fewer than ten. The chain joins TRBV6-5 to TRBJ2-5, with no clear D. Trimming removed 2 bases from V and 2 bases from J, with 9 bases in between. Germline V gene data show CDR1 as MNHEY and CDR2 as SVGAGI. The CDR3 sequence is 14 residues long. CDR3 region: CASSYTASQETQYF. CDR3 bases: TGTGCCAGCAGTTACACGGCTAGTCAAGAGACCCAGTACTTC.

This clonotype was observed at least ten times. Here the CDR3 DNA reads TGCAGTGCTAGCTTGGGCACAGATACGCAGTATTTT. This encodes CSASLGTDTQYF. The chain employs TRBV20-1 and TRBJ2-3; no firm D call. The germline CDR1 and CDR2 sequences are DFQATT and SNEGSKA (reference sequence). Trimming pared 3 bases from V and 1 base from J, leaving 5 bases between. The CDR3 length is 12 residues.

This clonotype was seen repeatedly, ten times or more. The chain uses TRBV6-1 and TRBJ2-1; 7 bases fit TRBD2. The J segment lost 8 bases and the V segment lost 6 bases, leaving 13 bases of the junction unmatched. Germline loops: CDR1 MNHNS, CDR2 SASEGT. This CDR3 is built from 15 residues. The CDR3 nucleotides read TGTGCCAGCAGCCTAGGGGAGGGGATAGTGGATGAGCAGTTCTTC. Protein sequence: CASSLGEGIVDEQFF.

This clonotype showed up many times. The chain links TRBV23-1 to TRBJ2-4; possible D gene TRBD1, 5 bases. TRBV23-1 has ORF status, its function being uncertain. The CDR3 is 15 residues long. V dropped 2 bases and J dropped 3 bases, with 11 bases sitting between them. The CDR3 sequence is CASSQTDKGKNIQYF. In nucleotides, the CDR3 is TGCGCCAGCAGTCAAACGGACAAGGGCAAAAACATTCAGTACTTC.